The 16 T cell receptor beta chains below come from one sample, sequenced in a study of monozygotic twins with inflammatory bowel disease. Each CDR3 protein gets one entry in TCRdb, which reprocessed the 5' RACE reads and gives no DNA. The sample has 400,000 or so distinct CDR3 sequences. The sample taken for sequencing was blood. The receptors come from a human donor with ulcerative colitis or Crohn's disease, or a healthy co-twin of an affected twin (not recorded which).

CDR3: CASSRRDTSISYEQYF. The J gene is TRBJ2-7, the V gene TRBV14; the TRBD1 assignment by TCRdb is unverifiable without DNA. Germline values: CDR1 SGHDN, CDR2 FVKESK. This CDR3 spans 16 amino acids.

The gene calls are TRBV9 and TRBJ2-1. The CDR3 has 15 amino acids. CDR1 and CDR2 from the germline V gene are SGDLS and YYNGEE. CDR3 amino acids: CASSVERTNYNEQFF.

CDR3 in amino acids: CASSPYNVQQAHNEQFF. The rearrangement uses TRBV4-1 and TRBJ2-1. This CDR3 spans 17 amino acids. Germline V CDR1 and CDR2: MGHRA, YSYEKL.

The gene calls are TRBV29-1 and TRBJ1-1; TCRdb's D call of TRBD1 is untestable without DNA. Germline V gene sequence: CDR1 SQVTM, CDR2 ANQGSEA. The CDR3 spans 12 residues. Here the CDR3 reads CSVRDSWTEAFF.

The V and J genes are TRBV7-2 and TRBJ1-5; TCRdb's D call of TRBD1 is untestable without DNA. Germline CDR1 SGHTA, CDR2 FQGNSA. This CDR3 comprises 14 residues. This CDR3 is CASSSQGLWQPQHF.

This chain joins TRBV7-2 and TRBJ1-1; absent DNA, TCRdb's TRBD1 call cannot be checked. The CDR3 has 14 amino acids. Germline V gives CDR1 SGHTA, CDR2 FQGNSA. CDR3 in amino acids: CASSSGRLNTEAFF.

This chain links TRBV6-1 with TRBJ1-5. The length of the CDR3 is 14 residues. Germline V lookup: CDR1 MNHNS, CDR2 SASEGT. CDR3 amino acids: CASSPLDGNQPQHF.

V and J are TRBV4-3 and TRBJ2-1. The CDR3 contains 14 residues. Per germline, CDR1 LGHNA and CDR2 YSLEER. CDR3 sequence: CASSQAGYYNEQFF.

The chain employs TRBV7-2 and TRBJ2-3; the D call of TRBD1 rests on TCRdb alone, since no DNA is present to check it. This CDR3 has 14 residues. Germline V gene lookup returns CDR1 SGHTA and CDR2 FQGNSA. The CDR3 protein is CASSPNPAPDTQYF. The variable domain in full, with the rest retrieved from reference TRBV7-2 and TRBJ2-3, is GAGVSQSPSNKVTEKGKDVELRCDPISGHTALYWYRQSLGQGLEFLIYFQGNSAPDKSGLPSDRFSAERTGGSVSTLTIQRTQQEDSAVYLCASSPNPAPDTQYFGPGTRLTVL.

This rearrangement joins TRBV11-2 to TRBJ2-4; the TCRdb call, TRBD1, lacks DNA for checking. This CDR3 region has 15 residues. Germline CDR1 and CDR2: SGHAT and FQNNGV. The CDR3 region is CASSPSGAFKNIQYF.

V gene TRBV4-2 combines with J gene TRBJ2-1; lacking DNA, the TRBD1 call made by TCRdb goes unchecked. Germline V gives CDR1 LGHNA, CDR2 YNFKEQ. The CDR3 has 17 amino acids. CDR3: CASSQDLGMTAYNEQFF.

The genes are TRBV29-1 and TRBJ1-5; there is no DNA to check the TCRdb D call of TRBD1. Germline values: CDR1 SQVTM, CDR2 ANQGSEA. This CDR3 has 13 residues. CDR3 amino acids: CSVQQGSNQPQHF.

J is TRBJ1-3 and V is TRBV5-6; TCRdb returns TRBD1, unconfirmable since there is no DNA. CDR1 and CDR2 (germline): SGHDT, YYEEEE. This CDR3 is 18 amino acids long. This chain's CDR3 is CASSLTLKGGVTGNTIYF.

This chain links TRBV20-1 with TRBJ1-5; TCRdb proposes TRBD1, but this gene call is untestable without DNA. This CDR3 contains 13 residues. Germline V gene lookup returns CDR1 DFQATT and CDR2 SNEGSKA (reference sequence). The CDR3 sequence is CSAVFSPDQPQHF.

The rearrangement links TRBV4-2 to TRBJ2-1; TCRdb reports TRBD2, a call that lacks DNA to check it against. The CDR3 is made up of 16 amino acids. In germline, CDR1 is LGHNA, CDR2 YNFKEQ. The CDR3 reads CASSQDSGGAFYEQFF.

The chain joins TRBV20-1 to TRBJ2-3. CDR1 DFQATT and CDR2 SNEGSKA come from the germline V gene (reference sequence). This CDR3 spans 12 amino acids. The CDR3 sequence is CSARLGADTQYF.